This passage covers 24 T cell receptor beta chains from one sample sequenced in a study of T and B cells in COVID-19 patients. Blood genomic DNA input for TRB amplification was about 240-500 ng. TRB rearrangements were amplified by multiplex PCR with BIOMED2 TRB-A/B primers. Using its own MiXCR run on the multiplex PCR reads, TCRdb lists one record per CDR3 protein. The table shows tens of thousands of distinct CDR3 sequences, with 29% occurring only once. The sequenced sample consisted of blood. The receptors stem from a human donor who had recovered from COVID-19.

This clonotype has ten or more counts. This chain joins TRBV30 and TRBJ1-6; D gene unclear. The CDR3 consists of 12 residues. V shed 1 base and J shed 10 bases, with 8 bases lying between them. Germline V CDR1 and CDR2: GTSNPN, SVGIG (reference sequence). The CDR3 DNA reads as TGTGCCTGGAGTGAAGGAGAATCACCCCTCCACTTT. Translated, it gives CAWSEGESPLHF.

The chain carries TRBV27 and TRBJ1-5, with D unresolved. CDR1 and CDR2 (germline): MNHEY, SMNVEV (reference sequence). Trimming removed 2 bases at V and 0 bases at J, with 8 bases between. The CDR3 loop spans 15 amino acids. CDR3 nucleotide sequence: TGTGCCAGCAGTTTAGCTACCCATAGCAATCAGCCCCAGCATTTT. Translated: CASSLATHSNQPQHF.

This clonotype has a handful of counts. The chain recombines TRBV30 with TRBJ2-1; D gene unclear. V was pared by 0 bases and J by 8 bases, with 8 bases between. This CDR3 comprises 12 residues. The germline CDR1 and CDR2 sequences are GTSNPN and SVGIG (reference sequence). CDR3 nucleotide sequence: TGTGCCTGGAGTGTACGAAACGATGAGCAGTTCTTC. It encodes CAWSVRNDEQFF.

The gene calls are TRBV5-1 and TRBJ2-5; 11 bases line up with TRBD1. The germline V gene has CDR1 SGHRS and CDR2 YFSETQ. The V and J ends lost 7 bases and 4 bases, in that order; junction bases with no gene match: 3. The CDR3 sequence is 13 residues long. CDR3 amino acids: CASGQGAGETQYF. The CDR3 region has the DNA TGCGCCAGCGGACAGGGGGCAGGAGAGACCCAGTACTTC.

Comments on this clonotype: It may be a read error: a sequence one base away is much more abundant. The rearrangement joins TRBV13 to TRBJ2-1, with 7 bases aligning to TRBD1. The CDR3 is made up of 14 amino acids. Germline V CDR1 and CDR2: PRHDT, FYEKMQ (reference sequence). DNA of the CDR3: TGTGCCAGCAGCTTTGGACAGGCCTACAATAAGCAGTTCTTC. Its translation is CASSFGQAYNKQFF.

This clonotype is medium-sized (0.01 to 0.1%). The chain has TRBV6-5 and TRBJ2-7; D gene unclear. The CDR3 length is 13 residues. The V end was cut by 6 bases, the J end by 3 bases, with 12 bases between. CDR1 MNHEY and CDR2 SVGAGI come from the germline V gene. CDR3 in amino acids: CASSNLDIYEQYF. The CDR3 DNA reads TGTGCCAGCAGCAACCTCGACATCTACGAGCAGTACTTC.

This clonotype was detected only a few times. The chain links TRBV7-6 to TRBJ1-3; 8 bases are a match to TRBD1. The length of the CDR3 is 13 residues. Unmatched junction bases numbered 5, after V lost 4 bases and J lost 9 bases. The germline V gene has CDR1 SGHVS and CDR2 FNYEAQ. CDR3 in amino acids: CASSSKDRGTIYF. The DNA of the CDR3 is TGTGCCAGCAGCTCCAAAGACAGGGGCACCATATATTTT.

This clonotype was seen a few times. This chain connects TRBV5-1 to TRBJ1-4; the match to TRBD1 covers 7 bases. After removal of 4 bases from V and 0 bases from J, the junction contained 3 bases not matched to a gene. Germline V CDR1 and CDR2: SGHRS, YFSETQ. The CDR3 has 15 amino acids. For the CDR3, the DNA is TGCGCCAGCAGCCGGACAGGCGCAACTAATGAAAAACTGTTTTTT. It yields the protein CASSRTGATNEKLFF. Using reference TRBV5-1 and TRBJ1-4 for the parts outside the CDR3, the full variable domain is KAGVTQTPRYLIKTRGQQVTLSCSPISGHRSVSWYQQTPGQGLQFLFEYFSETQRNKGNFPGRFSGRQFSNSRSEMNVSTLELGDSALYLCASSRTGATNEKLFFGSGTQLSVL.

The chain carries TRBV7-9 and TRBJ1-1; maybe TRBD1 (5 bases). Trimming took off 2 bases at V and 5 bases at J, with 15 bases between the two ends. Germline CDR1 and CDR2: SEHNR and FQNEAQ (reference sequence). CDR3 length: 15 residues. The CDR3 coding sequence is TGTGCCAGCAGCTTATCTTCGGGGGGGAATACTGAAGCTTTCTTT. Translation: CASSLSSGGNTEAFF.

With respect to this clonotype: A much larger clone sits a single nucleotide away, making a read error possible. The chain employs TRBV29-1 and TRBJ2-3; TRBD2 aligns across 11 bases. CDR3 length: 11 residues. V dropped 2 bases and J dropped 11; count of bases not matched to a gene: 0. The V gene's germline CDR1 is SQVTM and CDR2 ANQGSEA. The CDR3 DNA is TGCAGCGTTGAAACTAGCGGGAGGCAGTATTTT. This codes for CSVETSGRQYF.

The chain uses TRBV5-1 and TRBJ2-3, with 8 bases fitting TRBD1. The CDR3 length is 15 residues. After removal of 5 bases from V and 1 base from J, the junction contained 6 bases not matched to a gene. In germline, CDR1 is SGHRS, CDR2 YFSETQ. The CDR3 loop reads CASSPTGQGTDTQYF. The CDR3 DNA sequence: TGCGCCAGCAGTCCTACGGGACAGGGCACAGATACGCAGTATTTT.

This clonotype was found a few times. V usage is TRBV30 and J usage is TRBJ1-3; D is unclear. V was trimmed by 0 bases and J by 0 bases, leaving 6 bases between them. CDR1 and CDR2 (germline): GTSNPN, SVGIG (reference sequence). CDR3 size: 14 residues. CDR3 coding DNA: TGTGCCTGGAGTGTGGGGAGCTCTGGAAACACCATATATTTT. Its protein is CAWSVGSSGNTIYF.

The chain combines TRBV7-9 with TRBJ2-5; D is uncertain. V dropped 3 bases and J dropped 5 bases, with 13 bases sitting between them. The CDR3 is made up of 14 amino acids. CDR1 is SEHNR, CDR2 FQNEAQ, per germline (reference sequence). The CDR3 DNA reads as TGTGCCAGCAGCTTCCGTCCTAGTGATGAGACCCAGTACTTC. Protein product: CASSFRPSDETQYF.

The V and J genes are TRBV30 and TRBJ2-7; D is perhaps TRBD2 (6 bases). From germline, CDR1 is GTSNPN and CDR2 SVGIG (reference sequence). The CDR3 has 13 amino acids. V was trimmed by 0 bases and J by 4 bases, leaving 10 bases between them. In DNA form, the CDR3 reads TGTGCCTGGAGTGTACTAGCAGGATACGAGCAGTACTTC. Translating it yields CAWSVLAGYEQYF.

The table lists this clonotype with a few counts. This chain uses TRBV15 with TRBJ1-2; 8 nucleotides agree with TRBD1. The CDR3 is 15 residues long. The V segment lost 0 bases and the J segment 6 bases; nucleotides outside the gene matches: 6. Germline V lookup: CDR1 LNHNV, CDR2 YYDKDF (reference sequence). The CDR3 sequence: CATSRDPAGGDGYTF. CDR3 sequence (DNA): TGTGCCACCAGCAGAGATCCGGCAGGGGGCGATGGCTACACCTTC.

This clonotype has a handful of counts. The chain is built from TRBV5-1 and TRBJ2-2; 13 bases align to TRBD2. With V trimmed by 6 bases and J by 4 bases, 3 bases remained unmatched. The CDR3 runs 15 residues. Germline V gives CDR1 SGHRS, CDR2 YFSETQ. In DNA, the CDR3 is TGCGCCAGCAAACTAGCGGGAGGGCCCACCGGGGAGCTGTTTTTT. Its protein is CASKLAGGPTGELFF. The variable domain in full, completed from reference TRBV5-1 and TRBJ2-2, reads KAGVTQTPRYLIKTRGQQVTLSCSPISGHRSVSWYQQTPGQGLQFLFEYFSETQRNKGNFPGRFSGRQFSNSRSEMNVSTLELGDSALYLCASKLAGGPTGELFFGEGSRLTVL.

This clonotype has only a few counts. The chain combines TRBV5-6 with TRBJ2-1; D is ambiguous. Deletions cut 9 bases from V and 2 bases from J, with 21 bases between. This CDR3 comprises 16 residues. Germline V gives CDR1 SGHDT, CDR2 YYEEEE. CDR3: CATSLFGADTYNEQFF. The CDR3 bases are TGTGCCACCTCGTTGTTTGGAGCCGATACCTACAATGAGCAGTTCTTC. Combining the CDR3 with reference TRBV5-6 and TRBJ2-1 gives the whole variable domain DAGVTQSPTHLIKTRGQQVTLRCSPKSGHDTVSWYQQALGQGPQFIFQYYEEEERQRGNFPDRFSGHQFPNYSSELNVNALLLGDSALYLCATSLFGADTYNEQFFGPGTRLTVL.

The V and J genes are TRBV30 and TRBJ2-3; 10 positions agree with TRBD2. With V trimmed by 2 bases and J by 4 bases, 12 bases remained unmatched. From germline, CDR1 is GTSNPN and CDR2 SVGIG (reference sequence). This CDR3 has 17 amino acids. The CDR3 here is CAWSSPRLAGDSDTQYF. CDR3 DNA: TGTGCCTGGAGTTCTCCCCGACTAGCGGGTGACTCAGATACGCAGTATTTT.

This chain links TRBV5-1 with TRBJ2-1, with TRBD1 as a possible D gene (5 bases). The CDR3 contains 16 residues. V dropped 3 bases and J dropped 0 bases, with 13 bases sitting between them. Per germline, CDR1 SGHRS and CDR2 YFSETQ. CDR3 protein: CASSSTGLSSYNEQFF. The CDR3 bases are TGCGCCAGCAGCTCCACAGGATTAAGCTCCTACAATGAGCAGTTCTTC. Filled out from reference TRBV5-1 and TRBJ2-1, the complete variable domain reads KAGVTQTPRYLIKTRGQQVTLSCSPISGHRSVSWYQQTPGQGLQFLFEYFSETQRNKGNFPGRFSGRQFSNSRSEMNVSTLELGDSALYLCASSSTGLSSYNEQFFGPGTRLTVL.

The gene calls are TRBV5-4 and TRBJ1-4, with a weak D call TRBD1 (6 bases). The germline V gene encodes CDR1 SGHNT and CDR2 YYREEE (reference sequence). The CDR3 has 14 amino acids. The V and J ends lost 4 bases and 4 bases respectively, with 11 bases between them. CDR3 sequence (DNA): TGTGCCAGCAGCCCAGACAGGATTAATGAAAAACTGTTTTTT. This translates into CASSPDRINEKLFF.

This clonotype was seen ten or more times. The chain joins TRBV6-5 to TRBJ2-2; tentative D call: TRBD1 (7 bases). There are 12 residues in the CDR3. In germline, CDR1 is MNHEY, CDR2 SVGAGI. Trimming stripped 4 bases from V and 13 bases from J, with 13 bases between. CDR3 bases: TGTGCCAGCAGTTCCCGACAGGGAGGGCTGTTTTTT. This gives the protein CASSSRQGGLFF.

This sequence joins TRBV6-5 and TRBJ1-1, with TRBD1 identical over 7 bases. This CDR3 comprises 13 residues. V lost 4 bases to trimming and J lost 5 bases; unmatched junction nucleotides: 4. The germline V gene has CDR1 MNHEY and CDR2 SVGAGI. CDR3 sequence (DNA): TGTGCCAGCAGTTTAGGGGGCAGGACTGAAGCTTTCTTT. Its protein is CASSLGGRTEAFF.

There are many counts of this clonotype. J is TRBJ2-5 and V is TRBV6-1; D possibly corresponds to TRBD1 (6 bases). Germline CDR1 MNHNS, CDR2 SASEGT. V was trimmed by 7 bases and J by 4 bases, leaving 10 bases between them. The CDR3 runs to 12 residues. In DNA form, the CDR3 reads TGTGCCAGCATGGCGACAGGAGAGACCCAGTACTTC. This sequence encodes CASMATGETQYF.

This clonotype showed up just a few times. The V call is TRBV7-9, the J call TRBJ2-1; TRBD1 or TRBD2 may be the D gene (5 bases each). The CDR3 runs 13 residues. The germline V and J ends were trimmed by 3 bases and 7 bases, with 10 bases remaining between them. Germline CDR1 is SEHNR and CDR2 is FQNEAQ (reference sequence). CDR3 bases: TGTGCCAGCAGCTTCGGAGAGGGGAATGAGCAGTTCTTC. Protein sequence: CASSFGEGNEQFF. Full variable domain (remainder filled in from reference TRBV7-9 and TRBJ2-1): DTGVSQNPRHKITKRGQNVTFRCDPISEHNRLYWYRQTLGQGPEFLTYFQNEAQLEKSRLLSDRFSAERPKGSFSTLEIQRTEQGDSAMYLCASSFGEGNEQFFGPGTRLTVL.